This T cell receptor beta chain emerged from a study of T cells in narcolepsy. Assay used: immunoSEQ multiplex PCR; TCRdb lists only in-frame clones, some missing. Among 25,000 to 35,000 clones, about 89% were seen once, and the ten largest hold about 0.9%. CDR1 is SGHTA and CDR2 is FQGNSA in the germline V gene. This CDR3 spans 14 amino acids. Input material: memory (CD45RA-) CD4+ T cells from blood. This TCR came from a human donor in good health. The chain joins TRBV7-2 to TRBJ2-5; the D gene is possibly TRBD2 (5 bases). The J call could be wrong; TRBJ2-7 is a better fit for the DNA end. CDR3 sequence: CASSAIWGEGEQYF. CDR3 nucleotides: TGTGCCAGCAGCGCCATTTGGGGTGAGGGCGAGCAGTACTTC.